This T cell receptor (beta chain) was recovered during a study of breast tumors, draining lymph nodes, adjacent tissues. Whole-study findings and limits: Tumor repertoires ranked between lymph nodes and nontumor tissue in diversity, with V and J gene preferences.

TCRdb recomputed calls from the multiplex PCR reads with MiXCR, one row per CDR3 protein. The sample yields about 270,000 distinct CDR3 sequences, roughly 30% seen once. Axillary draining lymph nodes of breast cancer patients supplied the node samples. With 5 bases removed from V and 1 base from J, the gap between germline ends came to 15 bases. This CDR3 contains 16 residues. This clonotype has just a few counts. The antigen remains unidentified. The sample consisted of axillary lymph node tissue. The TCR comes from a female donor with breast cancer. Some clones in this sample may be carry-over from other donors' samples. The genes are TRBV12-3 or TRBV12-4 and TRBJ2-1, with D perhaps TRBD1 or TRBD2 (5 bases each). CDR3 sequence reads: CASSRAGTISYNEQFF. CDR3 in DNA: TGTGCCAGCAGTCGAGCCGGGACCATATCCTACAATGAGCAGTTCTTC.